One TCR beta chain is described in this entry. PCR primers comprised 60 Vbeta and 13 Jbeta primers. Clones were sequenced by immunoSEQ multiplex PCR, and TCRdb holds only the in-frame ones, with some missing. The table records 75,000 to 100,000 clones, about four fifths of them present only once. These data are taken from a study of cytomegalovirus exposure and HLA in healthy donors. Trimming stripped 3 bases from V and 3 bases from J, with 14 bases between. CDR1 SGHTA and CDR2 FQGNSA come from the germline V gene. The CDR3 extends over 15 amino acids. Sequenced material: PBMCs. J is TRBJ1-1 and V is TRBV7-2; D may be TRBD1 (5 bases). This receptor was taken from a man aged 18 to 30 in good health and CMV-seropositive. CDR3 DNA sequence: TGTGCCAGCAGCTTCGGGGGAAACTGGGACACTGAAGCTTTCTTT. This gives the protein CASSFGGNWDTEAFF.